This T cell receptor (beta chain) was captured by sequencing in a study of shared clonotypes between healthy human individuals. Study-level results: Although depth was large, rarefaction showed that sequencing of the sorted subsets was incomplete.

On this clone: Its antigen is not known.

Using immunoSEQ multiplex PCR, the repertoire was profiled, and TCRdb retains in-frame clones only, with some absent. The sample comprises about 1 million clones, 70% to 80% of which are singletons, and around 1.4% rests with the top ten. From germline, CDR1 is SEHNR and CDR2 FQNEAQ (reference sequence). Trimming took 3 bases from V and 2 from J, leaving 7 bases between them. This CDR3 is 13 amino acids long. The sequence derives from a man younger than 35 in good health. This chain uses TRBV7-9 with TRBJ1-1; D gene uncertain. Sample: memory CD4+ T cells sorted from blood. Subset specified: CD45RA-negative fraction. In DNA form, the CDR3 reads TGTGCCAGCAGCTTGGATACAAACACTGAAGCTTTCTTT. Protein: CASSLDTNTEAFF.